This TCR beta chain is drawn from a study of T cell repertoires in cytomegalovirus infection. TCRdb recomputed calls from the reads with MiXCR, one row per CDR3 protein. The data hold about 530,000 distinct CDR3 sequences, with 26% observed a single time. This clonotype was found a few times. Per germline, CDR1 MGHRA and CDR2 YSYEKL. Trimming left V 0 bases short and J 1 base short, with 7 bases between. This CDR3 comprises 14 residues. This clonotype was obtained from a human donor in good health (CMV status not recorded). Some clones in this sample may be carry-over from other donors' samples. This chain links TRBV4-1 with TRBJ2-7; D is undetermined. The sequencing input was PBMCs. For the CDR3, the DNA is TGCGCCAGCAGCCAAGATCAGTTGTCCTACGAGCAGTACGTC. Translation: CASSQDQLSYEQYV.